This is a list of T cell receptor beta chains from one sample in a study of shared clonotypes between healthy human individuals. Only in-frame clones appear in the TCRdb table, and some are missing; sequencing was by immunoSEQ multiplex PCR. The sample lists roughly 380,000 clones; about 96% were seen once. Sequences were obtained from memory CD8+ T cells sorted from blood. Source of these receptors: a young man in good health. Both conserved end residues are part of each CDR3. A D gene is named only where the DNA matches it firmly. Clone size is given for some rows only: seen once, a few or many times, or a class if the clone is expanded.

CDR3nt: TGTGCCAGCAGTGTGACCGGGACAGGAAACACCGGGGAGCTGTTTTTT
CDR3aa: CASSVTGTGNTGELFF
j_gene: TRBJ2-2
abundance: .
d_gene: TRBD1
len: 16
v_gene: TRBV28

CDR3nt: TGTGCCAGCAGCTACATGGGGACACATGGGGGAGATACGCAGTATTTT
CDR3aa: CASSYMGTHGGDTQYF
j_gene: TRBJ2-3
abundance: .
d_gene: .
len: 16
v_gene: TRBV5-6

CDR3nt: TGTGCCAGCCCCTATTCCTCTCTTCAGCAGTACTTC
CDR3aa: CASPYSSLQQYF
j_gene: TRBJ2-7
abundance: .
d_gene: .
len: 12
v_gene: TRBV28

CDR3nt: TGCGCCAGCAGTGAGTGGACAGATACGCAGTATTTT
CDR3aa: CASSEWTDTQYF
j_gene: TRBJ2-3
abundance: .
d_gene: .
len: 12
v_gene: TRBV10-1

CDR3nt: TGTGCCAGCAGCTCTCCAACCAGAATTGAGCAGTTCTTC
CDR3aa: CASSSPTRIEQFF
j_gene: TRBJ2-1
abundance: once
d_gene: .
len: 13
v_gene: TRBV7-9

CDR3nt: TGTGCCAGCAGTTACCACACCGTGTATGGCTACACCTTC
CDR3aa: CASSYHTVYGYTF
j_gene: TRBJ1-2
abundance: .
d_gene: .
len: 13
v_gene: TRBV6-6

CDR3nt: TGCAGCGTTGACCCAGGGTGGGGGTCAGGAGAGACCCAGTACTTC
CDR3aa: CSVDPGWGSGETQYF
j_gene: TRBJ2-5
abundance: once
d_gene: .
len: 15
v_gene: TRBV29-1

CDR3nt: TGTGCCAGCATCCTGGGCGGGACTGGAACAGATACGCAGTATTTT
CDR3aa: CASILGGTGTDTQYF
j_gene: TRBJ2-3
abundance: .
d_gene: .
len: 15
v_gene: TRBV5-5

CDR3nt: TGTGCCAGCAGCCTACGGACAGGGGGCGAGAACTATGGCTACACCTTC
CDR3aa: CASSLRTGGENYGYTF
j_gene: TRBJ1-2
abundance: .
d_gene: TRBD1
len: 16
v_gene: TRBV7-9

CDR3nt: TGTGCCAGCTCAATGGGACTAGCGGGAGATTATACGCAGTATTTT
CDR3aa: CASSMGLAGDYTQYF
j_gene: TRBJ2-3
abundance: .
d_gene: TRBD2
len: 15
v_gene: TRBV18

CDR3nt: TGTGCCAGCATACAGGGGGGCGTTATAAGCAATCAGCCCCAGCATTTT
CDR3aa: CASIQGGVISNQPQHF
j_gene: TRBJ1-5
abundance: .
d_gene: TRBD1
len: 16
v_gene: TRBV28

CDR3nt: TGTGCCAGCAGGGTTACAGGGAGCACAGATACGCAGTATTTT
CDR3aa: CASRVTGSTDTQYF
j_gene: TRBJ2-3
abundance: .
d_gene: .
len: 14
v_gene: TRBV2

CDR3nt: TGTGCCAGCAGCTTAGTCCCTCTAGCGGTGAGCTCCTACAATGAGCAGTTCTTC
CDR3aa: CASSLVPLAVSSYNEQFF
j_gene: TRBJ2-1
abundance: .
d_gene: TRBD2
len: 18
v_gene: TRBV11-1

CDR3nt: TGTGCCAGCAGTGGTTTGAATGAGCAGTTCTTC
CDR3aa: CASSGLNEQFF
j_gene: TRBJ2-1
abundance: .
d_gene: .
len: 11
v_gene: TRBV6-6

CDR3nt: TGTGCCAGCAGTCACAGCTTTTTTAACACTGAAGCTTTCTTT
CDR3aa: CASSHSFFNTEAFF
j_gene: TRBJ1-1
abundance: .
d_gene: .
len: 14
v_gene: TRBV28

CDR3nt: TGTGCCAGCAGCTTAGGGACTAGCGGCGCTGCGGCCCAGTACTTC
CDR3aa: CASSLGTSGAAAQYF
j_gene: TRBJ2-5
abundance: once
d_gene: TRBD2
len: 15
v_gene: TRBV7-3

CDR3nt: TGTGCCAGCAGCTTGGGAGGGGGGCGCTTCGGCTACACCTTC
CDR3aa: CASSLGGGRFGYTF
j_gene: TRBJ1-2
abundance: .
d_gene: .
len: 14
v_gene: TRBV5-4

CDR3nt: TGTGCCTGTGAGACCCAGTACTTC
CDR3aa: CACETQYF
j_gene: TRBJ2-5
abundance: few
d_gene: .
len: 8
v_gene: TRBV30

CDR3nt: TGTGCCAGCAGTTTTAGTTACGGGAGGGACATGGTCCTGTACAATGAGCAGTTCTTC
CDR3aa: CASSFSYGRDMVLYNEQFF
j_gene: TRBJ2-1
abundance: .
d_gene: TRBD2
len: 19
v_gene: TRBV28

CDR3nt: TGTGCCAGTAAGACCCTCAGCTCCTACGAGCAGTACTTC
CDR3aa: CASKTLSSYEQYF
j_gene: TRBJ2-7
abundance: .
d_gene: .
len: 13
v_gene: TRBV28

CDR3nt: TGTGCCAGCAAGGAACAGGTCAAGGGGGGTTACGAGCAGTACTTC
CDR3aa: CASKEQVKGGYEQYF
j_gene: TRBJ2-7
abundance: .
d_gene: .
len: 15
v_gene: TRBV6-1

CDR3nt: TGCAGCGCCGAAACAGACCCCTACGAGCAGTACTTC
CDR3aa: CSAETDPYEQYF
j_gene: TRBJ2-7
abundance: .
d_gene: .
len: 12
v_gene: TRBV29-1

CDR3nt: TGTGCCAGCAGCTCCGGGACTAGCGGGTTCAATGAGCAGTTCTTC
CDR3aa: CASSSGTSGFNEQFF
j_gene: TRBJ2-1
abundance: once
d_gene: TRBD2
len: 15
v_gene: TRBV11-2

CDR3nt: TGTGCCAGCAGTTTCTACTACGAGCAGTACTTC
CDR3aa: CASSFYYEQYF
j_gene: TRBJ2-7
abundance: .
d_gene: .
len: 11
v_gene: TRBV28

CDR3nt: TGTGCCACCAGCCTCGGCGGACAGATCTCCTACGAGCAGTACTTC
CDR3aa: CATSLGGQISYEQYF
j_gene: TRBJ2-7
abundance: .
d_gene: .
len: 15
v_gene: TRBV15

CDR3nt: TGTGCCAGCAGTTTTATTCCTAGCGGGCACAATGAGCAGTTCTTC
CDR3aa: CASSFIPSGHNEQFF
j_gene: TRBJ2-1
abundance: .
d_gene: TRBD2
len: 15
v_gene: TRBV27

CDR3nt: TGTGCCAGCAGCTTATTGGCAGGGTACGACCAGGCCTACGAGCAGTACTTC
CDR3aa: CASSLLAGYDQAYEQYF
j_gene: TRBJ2-7
abundance: once
d_gene: .
len: 17
v_gene: TRBV11-2

CDR3nt: TGTGCCAGCAGCTTGGACACCTACGAGCAGTACTTC
CDR3aa: CASSLDTYEQYF
j_gene: TRBJ2-7
abundance: .
d_gene: .
len: 12
v_gene: TRBV7-9

CDR3nt: TGTGCCAGCAGTCTCATACTAGCGGGAGGATACAATGAGCAGTTCTTC
CDR3aa: CASSLILAGGYNEQFF
j_gene: TRBJ2-1
abundance: .
d_gene: TRBD2
len: 16
v_gene: TRBV28

CDR3nt: TGTGCCAGCAATCCCTCTCGGAGACTAGTGTCTGAGACCCAGTACTTC
CDR3aa: CASNPSRRLVSETQYF
j_gene: TRBJ2-5
abundance: .
d_gene: .
len: 16
v_gene: TRBV2

CDR3nt: TGTGCCAGCAGGTCTGGCCGTGTACCGGATACGCAGTATTTT
CDR3aa: CASRSGRVPDTQYF
j_gene: TRBJ2-3
abundance: .
d_gene: .
len: 14
v_gene: TRBV2

CDR3nt: TGCGCCAGCAGCTTGAGAATTCGGCCTAGCGGGTACCAAAAATCCTACGAGCAGTACTTC
CDR3aa: CASSLRIRPSGYQKSYEQYF
j_gene: TRBJ2-7
abundance: .
d_gene: TRBD2
len: 20
v_gene: TRBV5-1

CDR3nt: TGTGCCAGCAGCCAGGATGACAGGGGCGGAATGCCCCAGCATTTT
CDR3aa: CASSQDDRGGMPQHF
j_gene: TRBJ1-5
abundance: .
d_gene: TRBD1
len: 15
v_gene: TRBV4-2

CDR3nt: TGTGCCAGCAGCTTTCGGGCGGGAGCCTACGAGCAGTACTTC
CDR3aa: CASSFRAGAYEQYF
j_gene: TRBJ2-7
abundance: .
d_gene: TRBD2
len: 14
v_gene: TRBV11-2

CDR3nt: TGTGCCAGCAGTGCCCTGGGCCTAAACTCCTACGAGCAGTACTTC
CDR3aa: CASSALGLNSYEQYF
j_gene: TRBJ2-7
abundance: .
d_gene: .
len: 15
v_gene: TRBV27